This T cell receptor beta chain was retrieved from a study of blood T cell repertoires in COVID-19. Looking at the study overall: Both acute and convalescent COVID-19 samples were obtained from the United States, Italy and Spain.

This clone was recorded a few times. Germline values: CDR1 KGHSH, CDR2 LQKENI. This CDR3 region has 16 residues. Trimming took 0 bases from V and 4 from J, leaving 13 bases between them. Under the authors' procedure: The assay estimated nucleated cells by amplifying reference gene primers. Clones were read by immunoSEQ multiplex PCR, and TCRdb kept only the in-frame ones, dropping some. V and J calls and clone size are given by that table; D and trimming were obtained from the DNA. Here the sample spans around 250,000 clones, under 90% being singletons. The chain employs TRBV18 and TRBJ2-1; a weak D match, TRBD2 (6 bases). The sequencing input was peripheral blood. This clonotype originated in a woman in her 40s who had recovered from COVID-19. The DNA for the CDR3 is TGTGCCAGCTCACCACCGGGAGTGGGAGGATACAATGAGCAGTTCTTC. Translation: CASSPPGVGGYNEQFF.